This T cell receptor beta chain was obtained from a study of siplizumab effects on memory and regulatory T cells. The length of the CDR3 is 13 residues. The ends lost 4 bases at V and 9 bases at J; junction bases unmatched: 7. Germline V CDR1 and CDR2: SGDLS, YYNGEE. General study points: Treatment with siplizumab left mappable alloreactive CD4+ clones averaging about 63% Treg-derived, compared with 26.9% in controls. Naive T cells, seemingly more diverse than memory cells, seemed major alloresponse contributors. Roughly 80-97% of proliferating CD4+ or CD8+ clones defied assignment to a naive or memory phenotype. Siplizumab significantly decreased alloreactive sequences from unstimulated CD4+ memory cells.

This table comes from immunoSEQ multiplex PCR, and its TCRdb copy is limited to in-frame clones, with some not included. The repertoire has about 100,000 clones, more than 85% of them found once; the top ten carry 0.14% to 0.15%. To note about this clone: The antigen remains unidentified.

This clonotype was sampled from a human donor in good health. Sequencing was done on a sample of CD4+ T cells sorted from blood. The rearrangement links TRBV9 to TRBJ2-1, with 7 bases fitting TRBD2. CDR3 bases: TGTGCCAGCAGCATTCAGACTAGCCGTGAGCAGTTCTTC. This encodes CASSIQTSREQFF.